Below, 7 T cell receptor beta chains from the same sample are listed, as sequenced in a study of cytomegalovirus exposure and HLA in healthy donors. Primers: 60 Vbeta forward and 13 Jbeta reverse. Generated by immunoSEQ multiplex PCR, the TCRdb table keeps only in-frame clones and is missing some. Among 150,000 to 200,000 clones listed, around 85% were seen once. Sequenced input: PBMCs. The receptor source for this set is a man aged 18 to 29 in good health and CMV-seronegative.

The chain uses TRBV4-3 and TRBJ1-6; TRBD1 agrees at 7 bases. J lost 8 bases, V lost 6 bases, and 7 bases had no gene match. The CDR3 length is 14 residues. Germline CDR1 reads LGHNA; CDR2 reads YSLEER. The CDR3 DNA reads as TGCGCCAGCAGGGAGGGGGCTGGGGATTCACCCCTCCACTTT. Residues: CASREGAGDSPLHF.

This clone has just a few counts. The chain combines TRBV6-4 with TRBJ2-3, with D unclear. V shed 0 bases and J shed 4 bases, with 8 bases lying between them. Germline V CDR1 and CDR2: MRHNA, SNTAGT. The CDR3 length is 14 residues. DNA of the CDR3: TGTGCCAGCAGTGACTCGATGGGCTCAGATACGCAGTATTTT. Protein product: CASSDSMGSDTQYF.

J is TRBJ1-5 and V is TRBV10-3; possibly TRBD1 for D (6 bases). V dropped 7 bases and J dropped 4 bases, with 11 bases sitting between them. The CDR3 is 13 amino acids. Germline loops: CDR1 ENHRY, CDR2 SYGVKD. The CDR3 region is CAINGQINQPQHF. The CDR3 nucleotides read TGTGCCATCAATGGACAGATTAATCAGCCCCAGCATTTT.

The chain is built from TRBV5-6 and TRBJ2-7; TRBD2 matches at 11 bases. Losses at the gene ends were 4 bases for V and 4 bases for J; bases not matched to a gene: 7. The CDR3 sequence is 15 residues long. Germline-derived CDR1 and CDR2 are SGHDT and YYEEEE. CDR3: CASSRPSGGIYEQYF. CDR3 bases: TGTGCCAGCAGCCGTCCTAGCGGGGGGATTTACGAGCAGTACTTC.

The V gene is TRBV5-6, the J gene TRBJ1-2, with 9 nucleotides matching TRBD1. V shed 0 bases, J shed 3 bases, and the junction held 6 bases outside the gene matches. The CDR3 runs 16 residues. CDR1 SGHDT and CDR2 YYEEEE come from the germline V gene. Written as DNA, the CDR3 is TGTGCCAGCAGCTTGGGGGACAGGGTCTTCGACTATGGCTACACCTTC. Amino acid sequence: CASSLGDRVFDYGYTF.

The chain links TRBV7-6 to TRBJ2-1; 12 bases match TRBD1. The germline CDR1 and CDR2 sequences are SGHVS and FNYEAQ. The V gene end was trimmed by 2 bases and the J gene end by 9 bases; junction bases not matched to a gene: 5. The CDR3 totals 15 residues. Here the CDR3 reads CASSLMGQGAGEQFF. CDR3 sequence (DNA): TGTGCCAGCAGCTTAATGGGACAGGGGGCGGGTGAGCAGTTCTTC. Complete variable domain (other parts from reference TRBV7-6 and TRBJ2-1): GAGVSQSPRYKVTKRGQDVALRCDPISGHVSLYWYRQALGQGPEFLTYFNYEAQQDKSGLPNDRFSAERPEGSISTLTIQRTEQRDSAMYRCASSLMGQGAGEQFFGPGTRLTVL.

As regards this clone: The sample contains more than one DNA sequence encoding this CDR3. This chain uses TRBV28 with TRBJ2-7, with a weak D call TRBD1 (5 bases). The V end lost 10 bases, the J end lost 0 bases, and 7 bases lay between the germline ends. This CDR3 has 11 amino acids. The germline V gene encodes CDR1 MDHEN and CDR2 SYDVKM. This chain's CDR3 is CATTGSYEQYF. CDR3 bases: TGTGCCACTACAGGCTCCTACGAGCAGTACTTC.